This record looks at one T cell receptor beta chain sequence and its context. These data are taken from a study of blood T cell repertoires in COVID-19. The length of the CDR3 is 16 residues. The germline V gene encodes CDR1 SGHRS and CDR2 YFSETQ. The germline V and J ends were trimmed by 0 bases and 5 bases, with 18 bases remaining between them. In the study's own analysis: For nucleated cells, counts were estimated from reference gene primer amplification. The method was immunoSEQ multiplex PCR; TCRdb's version includes in-frame clones alone and lacks a portion of them. V and J calls and clone size are those listed in that table; D and trimming were worked out from the DNA. The sample holds around 250,000 clones, almost 85% seen once.

This chain links TRBV5-1 with TRBJ2-7; possibly TRBD1 for D (5 bases). Material: peripheral blood. The receptor's source is a man aged 45 to 65 with active or convalescent COVID-19. CDR3 bases: TGCGCCAGCAGCTTGGGTAGGGGCAACCTCGTGAACGAGCAGTACTTC. Translation: CASSLGRGNLVNEQYF.